This T cell receptor (beta chain) is drawn from a study of human T cells and chemical hapten exposure. Overall study context: Upper back patch tests used 0.01% DPC, scored after 6 days. Study-wide points: PT1 expanded TCR numbers rose with patch test score.

Time point defined: patch test 2, 6 weeks after DPC sensitization. Sample treatment: therapeutic diphenylcyclopropenone sensitization with weekly scalp DPC. Total RNA came from unfractionated whole blood. This clonotype occurred a few times. Its antigen is not identified. TCRdb recomputed calls from the RACE reads with MiXCR, one row per CDR3 protein. The table has tens of thousands of distinct CDR3 sequences, approximately 9.6% seen once; the top ten hold roughly 13%. This material consisted of whole blood, taken in connection with sensitization to the hapten diphenylcyclopropenone (DPC). This sequence originates from a woman between 25 and 40 years old with alopecia areata. Some clones in this sample may be carry-over from other donors' samples.

The CDR3 is CASSFYTDTQYF. The CDR3 coding sequence is TGTGCCAGCAGTTTTTACACAGATACGCAGTATTTT. The V and J genes are TRBV12-3 or TRBV12-4 and TRBJ2-3; no firm D call. This CDR3 has 12 amino acids. Trimming took 3 bases from V and 2 from J, leaving 3 bases between them.